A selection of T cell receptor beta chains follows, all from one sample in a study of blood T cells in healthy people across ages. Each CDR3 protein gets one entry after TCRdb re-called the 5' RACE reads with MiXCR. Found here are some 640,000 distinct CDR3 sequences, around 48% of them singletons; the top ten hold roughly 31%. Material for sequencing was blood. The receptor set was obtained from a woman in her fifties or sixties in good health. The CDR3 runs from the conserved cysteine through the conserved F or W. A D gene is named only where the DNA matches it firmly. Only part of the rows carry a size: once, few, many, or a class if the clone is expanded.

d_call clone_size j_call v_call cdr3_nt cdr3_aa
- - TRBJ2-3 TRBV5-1 TGCGCCAGCAGCTTGCTGGGCCCAGGAAGCACAGATACGCAGTATTTT CASSLLGPGSTDTQYF
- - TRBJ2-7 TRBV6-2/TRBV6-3 TGTGCCAGCAGTTACCGGGCAGCAGGTTCGTACGAGCAGTACTTC CASSYRAAGSYEQYF
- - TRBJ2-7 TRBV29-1 TGCAGCGTCAGGCAGGACTCCTACGAGCAGTACTTC CSVRQDSYEQYF
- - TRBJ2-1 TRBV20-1 TGCAGTGCTGGGCGCGGTCGAGGGAATGAGCAGTTCTTC CSAGRGRGNEQFF
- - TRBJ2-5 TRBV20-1 TGCAGTGCTAGAATACAGGCGGAGACCCAGTACTTC CSARIQAETQYF
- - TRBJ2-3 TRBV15 TGTGCCACCAGCAGTGATTGGGGCGGGAAAGGGACCGATACGCAGTATTTT CATSSDWGGKGTDTQYF
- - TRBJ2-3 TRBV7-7 TGTGCCAGCAGCTCGGGCCAGACTCCCACAGATACGCAGTATTTT CASSSGQTPTDTQYF
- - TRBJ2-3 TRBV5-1 TGCGCCAGCAGCTTTGGGACTTCCCGTGGGGATACGCAGTATTTT CASSFGTSRGDTQYF
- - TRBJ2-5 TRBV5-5 TGTGCCAGCAGCTTGGCAGCAGGGGTGTCGGAGACCCAGTACTTC CASSLAAGVSETQYF
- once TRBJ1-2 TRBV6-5 TGTGCCAGCAGCCAAGTTCAGCGAGCTAACTATGGCTACACCTTC CASSQVQRANYGYTF
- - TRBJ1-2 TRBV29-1 TGCAGCGGTGAAGCACAGGGAAGCTATGGCTACACCTTC CSGEAQGSYGYTF
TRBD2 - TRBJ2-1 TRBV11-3 TGTGCCAGCAGCCTAACCGGGACTAGCGGGAGAAGGAGTGAGCAGTTCTTC CASSLTGTSGRRSEQFF
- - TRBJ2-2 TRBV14 TGTGCCAGCAGCCAAGGGGCAGTCCGGGAGCTGTTTTTT CASSQGAVRELFF
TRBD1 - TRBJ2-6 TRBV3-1 TGTGCCAGCAGCCAAGCTTGGGACAGACTACTCTCTGGGACCAACGTCCTGACTTTC CASSQAWDRLLSGTNVLTF
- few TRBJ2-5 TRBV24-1 TGTGCCACCAGTGTAAGGGGCGAGACCCAGTACTTC CATSVRGETQYF
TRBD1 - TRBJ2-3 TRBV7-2 TGTGCCAGCAGGGCTCGGACAGGGGGCTGGGATACGCAGTATTTT CASRARTGGWDTQYF
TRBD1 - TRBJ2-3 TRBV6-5 TGTGCCAGCAAACAGACAGGGTCAGGGACGCAGTATTTT CASKQTGSGTQYF
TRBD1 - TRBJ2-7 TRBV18 TGTGCCAGCTCACCCGGGACAGGGGGCTACGAGCACTACTTC CASSPGTGGYEHYF
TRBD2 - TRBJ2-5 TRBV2 TGTGCCAGCGAACGAGGACTAGCGGGTCCAGAGACCCAGTACTTC CASERGLAGPETQYF
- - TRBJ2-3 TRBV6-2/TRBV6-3 TGTGCCAGCAGTTTCCACACAGATGCGCAGTATTTT CASSFHTDAQYF